A selection of T cell receptor beta chains follows, all from one sample in a study of CD8+ T cells in alopecia areata. Clones were read by immunoSEQ multiplex PCR, and TCRdb kept only the in-frame ones, dropping some. The sample includes 150,000 to 200,000 clones, about three fifths seen only once; the top ten take approximately 1%. The starting material was CD4+ T cells sorted from blood, obtained at week 24, from a patient treated with tofacitinib. Receptors originate from a human donor with alopecia areata. Each CDR3 is given with its conserved first and last residue. The D gene is left open where the match is weak. Clone size is stated in some rows and not others, as once, few, many or a class when expanded.

J gene: TRBJ2-1; clone size: -; V gene: TRBV4-1; D gene: -; CDR3 DNA: TGCGCCAGCAGCCAAGAGGGAAGATCTTCCTACAATGAGCAGTTCTTC; CDR3 protein: CASSQEGRSSYNEQFF
J gene: TRBJ2-3; clone size: -; V gene: TRBV6-5; D gene: TRBD1; CDR3 DNA: TGTGCCAGCAGTTACGGACAGGGAGCAGATACGCAGTATTTT; CDR3 protein: CASSYGQGADTQYF
J gene: TRBJ2-5; clone size: -; V gene: TRBV5-1; D gene: TRBD2; CDR3 DNA: TGCGCCAGCAGCCTCGGGACTAGCGGCCAAGAGACCCAGTACTTC; CDR3 protein: CASSLGTSGQETQYF
J gene: TRBJ2-7; clone size: -; V gene: TRBV30; D gene: TRBD1; CDR3 DNA: TGTGCCTGGAGTGACAGGGGGTTTTACGAGCAGTACTTC; CDR3 protein: CAWSDRGFYEQYF
J gene: TRBJ2-7; clone size: -; V gene: TRBV11-2; D gene: -; CDR3 DNA: TGTGCCAGCAGCCGACTCAACGAGCAGTACTTC; CDR3 protein: CASSRLNEQYF
J gene: TRBJ2-7; clone size: -; V gene: TRBV30; D gene: TRBD2; CDR3 DNA: TGTGCCTGGTCTCGGGGGGACCTCTACGAGCAGTACTTC; CDR3 protein: CAWSRGDLYEQYF
J gene: TRBJ1-1; clone size: -; V gene: TRBV7-2; D gene: -; CDR3 DNA: TGTGCCAGCAGCTTAGCGGGACGGGGCACTGAAGCTTTCTTT; CDR3 protein: CASSLAGRGTEAFF
J gene: TRBJ2-4; clone size: -; V gene: TRBV7-9; D gene: TRBD2; CDR3 DNA: TGTGCCAGCAGCTTACCGGGGAGGGACATTCAGTACTTC; CDR3 protein: CASSLPGRDIQYF
J gene: TRBJ1-2; clone size: -; V gene: TRBV29-1; D gene: -; CDR3 DNA: TGCAGCGTTGATCGGGGGACTAACTATGGCTACACCTTC; CDR3 protein: CSVDRGTNYGYTF
J gene: TRBJ1-5; clone size: -; V gene: TRBV12-5; D gene: -; CDR3 DNA: TGTGCTAGTGGGACTGACATCATTCAGCCCCAGCATTTT; CDR3 protein: CASGTDIIQPQHF
J gene: TRBJ2-7; clone size: -; V gene: TRBV30; D gene: -; CDR3 DNA: TGTGCCTGGAGCCAGAGGACCGACTACGAGCAGTACTTC; CDR3 protein: CAWSQRTDYEQYF
J gene: TRBJ1-2; clone size: -; V gene: TRBV5-1; D gene: -; CDR3 DNA: TGCGCCAGCAGCTTAAGTTCGGCAGAAGGCTACACCTTC; CDR3 protein: CASSLSSAEGYTF
J gene: TRBJ2-3; clone size: once; V gene: TRBV7-9; D gene: TRBD2; CDR3 DNA: TGTGCCAGCAGCTTACGGTCTAGCGGGGGGAACGCAGATACGCAGTATTTT; CDR3 protein: CASSLRSSGGNADTQYF
J gene: TRBJ1-1; clone size: -; V gene: TRBV5-1; D gene: TRBD1; CDR3 DNA: TGCGCCAGCAGCTGGGGGGACAGGATGAACACTGAAGCTTTCTTT; CDR3 protein: CASSWGDRMNTEAFF
J gene: TRBJ1-1; clone size: -; V gene: TRBV30; D gene: -; CDR3 DNA: TGTGCCTGGAGTGCCGGGACTGGGACTGAAGCTTTCTTT; CDR3 protein: CAWSAGTGTEAFF
J gene: TRBJ1-4; clone size: -; V gene: TRBV7-2; D gene: -; CDR3 DNA: TGTGCCAGCAGCTCGAGCCTCAAACTGTTTTTT; CDR3 protein: CASSSSLKLFF
J gene: TRBJ2-3; clone size: -; V gene: TRBV29-1; D gene: TRBD2; CDR3 DNA: TGCAGCTCGACGGGACTAGCGGGGGGTCGCACAGATACGCAGTATTTT; CDR3 protein: CSSTGLAGGRTDTQYF
J gene: TRBJ1-2; clone size: few; V gene: TRBV29-1; D gene: -; CDR3 DNA: TGCAGCGTGGCCAGCAGGGTCTATGGCTACACCTTC; CDR3 protein: CSVASRVYGYTF
J gene: TRBJ2-7; clone size: many; V gene: TRBV14; D gene: -; CDR3 DNA: TGTGCCAGCAGCCATGGTGGAGCTTCTAGCTCCTACGAGCAGTACTTC; CDR3 protein: CASSHGGASSSYEQYF
J gene: TRBJ1-5; clone size: -; V gene: TRBV10-2; D gene: TRBD1; CDR3 DNA: TGCGCCAGCAGGAACAGGGGAACGGACCAGCCCCAGCATTTT; CDR3 protein: CASRNRGTDQPQHF
J gene: TRBJ2-7; clone size: many; V gene: TRBV4-3; D gene: TRBD1; CDR3 DNA: TGCGCCAGCAGCCAAGATCTCGGACAGGGAGACTACGAGCAGTACTTC; CDR3 protein: CASSQDLGQGDYEQYF
J gene: TRBJ2-4; clone size: -; V gene: TRBV29-1; D gene: -; CDR3 DNA: TGCAGCGTGAAAGACGGGCGAGGGGACATTCAGTACTTC; CDR3 protein: CSVKDGRGDIQYF
J gene: TRBJ1-4; clone size: few; V gene: TRBV20-1; D gene: -; CDR3 DNA: TGCAGTGCGGTTAAGGTGGAAAAACTGTTTTTT; CDR3 protein: CSAVKVEKLFF
J gene: TRBJ1-6; clone size: -; V gene: TRBV4-2; D gene: -; CDR3 DNA: TGTGCCAGCACCGCGGAGTATAATTCACCCCTCCACTTT; CDR3 protein: CASTAEYNSPLHF
J gene: TRBJ1-4; clone size: -; V gene: TRBV13; D gene: -; CDR3 DNA: TGTGCCAGCAGCTTAAAAACAACTAATGAAAAACTGTTTTTT; CDR3 protein: CASSLKTTNEKLFF
J gene: TRBJ1-6; clone size: -; V gene: TRBV11-2; D gene: -; CDR3 DNA: TGTGCCAGCAGCCTGGGACATACCAATTCACCCCTCCACTTT; CDR3 protein: CASSLGHTNSPLHF
J gene: TRBJ1-1; clone size: -; V gene: TRBV30; D gene: -; CDR3 DNA: TGTGCCTGGAGTGTAAGGACAGCTTTCATGAACACTGAAGCTTTCTTT; CDR3 protein: CAWSVRTAFMNTEAFF
J gene: TRBJ1-5; clone size: -; V gene: TRBV5-6; D gene: -; CDR3 DNA: TGTGCCAGCAGCTTGGGTTCGATCCATCAGCCCCAGCATTTT; CDR3 protein: CASSLGSIHQPQHF
J gene: TRBJ2-1; clone size: -; V gene: TRBV14; D gene: -; CDR3 DNA: TGTGCCAGCAGCCAAGTTCTCTTCGGCGGCGGCGAGCAGTTCTTC; CDR3 protein: CASSQVLFGGGEQFF
J gene: TRBJ2-2; clone size: few; V gene: TRBV2; D gene: -; CDR3 DNA: TGTGCCAGCAGTGAGCGGGGCACCGGGGAGCTGTTTTTT; CDR3 protein: CASSERGTGELFF
J gene: TRBJ2-3; clone size: -; V gene: TRBV28; D gene: -; CDR3 DNA: TGTGCCAGCAGTTTGCCGGGTACGCAGTATTTT; CDR3 protein: CASSLPGTQYF
J gene: TRBJ1-2; clone size: -; V gene: TRBV29-1; D gene: -; CDR3 DNA: TGCAGCGTTGTGAGGGGGGCTGGAGGCTACACCTTC; CDR3 protein: CSVVRGAGGYTF
J gene: TRBJ1-2; clone size: -; V gene: TRBV27; D gene: -; CDR3 DNA: TGTGCCAGCAGTTTATTGAGTGTGGGGGGGAACAACTATGGCTACACCTTC; CDR3 protein: CASSLLSVGGNNYGYTF
J gene: TRBJ1-6; clone size: once; V gene: TRBV30; D gene: -; CDR3 DNA: TGTGCCTGGAGTGTGGAACGAGATTCACCCCTCCACTTT; CDR3 protein: CAWSVERDSPLHF
J gene: TRBJ1-2; clone size: -; V gene: TRBV7-8; D gene: TRBD1; CDR3 DNA: TGTGCCAGCAGCCCCAGACAGGGAGGTGGCTACACCTTC; CDR3 protein: CASSPRQGGGYTF
J gene: TRBJ2-3; clone size: -; V gene: TRBV13; D gene: TRBD1; CDR3 DNA: TGTGCCAGCAGCTTACCCGGGACAGGGTCAGATACGCAGTATTTT; CDR3 protein: CASSLPGTGSDTQYF
J gene: TRBJ1-1; clone size: -; V gene: TRBV6-5; D gene: TRBD1; CDR3 DNA: TGTGCCAGCAGAGTACAGGGGCGCAACACTGAAGCTTTCTTT; CDR3 protein: CASRVQGRNTEAFF
J gene: TRBJ2-5; clone size: -; V gene: TRBV29-1; D gene: TRBD1; CDR3 DNA: TGCAGCGCTCACAGGGGTGTCGAAGAGACCCAGTACTTC; CDR3 protein: CSAHRGVEETQYF
J gene: TRBJ2-7; clone size: -; V gene: TRBV6-5; D gene: -; CDR3 DNA: TGTGCCAGCCGCGGGTTTGCAGAGGCCTACGAGCAGTACTTC; CDR3 protein: CASRGFAEAYEQYF
J gene: TRBJ1-2; clone size: -; V gene: TRBV29-1; D gene: TRBD1; CDR3 DNA: TGCAGCGCCCAGACAGGGCAGTATGGCTACACCTTC; CDR3 protein: CSAQTGQYGYTF
J gene: TRBJ2-3; clone size: -; V gene: TRBV29-1; D gene: -; CDR3 DNA: TGCAGCGTAGCAGGGGGGGGAGATACGCAGTATTTT; CDR3 protein: CSVAGGGDTQYF
J gene: TRBJ1-5; clone size: -; V gene: TRBV6-5; D gene: -; CDR3 DNA: TGTGCCAGCAGTTCAGTTCAGAATCAGCCCCAGCATTTT; CDR3 protein: CASSSVQNQPQHF